This paragraph reports one T cell receptor (beta chain). CDR1 is LGHNA, CDR2 YSLEER, per germline. The CDR3 is made up of 19 amino acids. V lost 0 bases, J lost 1 base, and 11 bases stayed unmatched. The data stem from a study of blood T cell repertoires in COVID-19. Overall study context: The United States, Italy and Spain provided the acute and convalescent COVID-19 samples. PBMCs, B-cell-depleted T cells, or T cells provided the cDNA or gDNA that made up the material.

In the authors' methods: For nucleated cells, counts were estimated from reference gene primer amplification. Libraries were prepared by immunoSEQ multiplex PCR; TCRdb keeps only in-frame clonotypes and omits some of them. The V and J calls and the clone size are those of that table, but D and trimming were determined from the DNA. This table holds approximately 150,000 clones, about 89% found once. The clonotype comes from a man aged 45-65 years who had recovered from COVID-19. This chain links TRBV4-3 with TRBJ2-2; 7 nucleotides match TRBD2. The sample was peripheral blood. CDR3 amino acids: CASSQDLVGASGNTGELFF. CDR3 coding DNA: TGCGCCAGCAGCCAAGATCTGGTCGGGGCTAGCGGGAACACCGGGGAGCTGTTTTTT.